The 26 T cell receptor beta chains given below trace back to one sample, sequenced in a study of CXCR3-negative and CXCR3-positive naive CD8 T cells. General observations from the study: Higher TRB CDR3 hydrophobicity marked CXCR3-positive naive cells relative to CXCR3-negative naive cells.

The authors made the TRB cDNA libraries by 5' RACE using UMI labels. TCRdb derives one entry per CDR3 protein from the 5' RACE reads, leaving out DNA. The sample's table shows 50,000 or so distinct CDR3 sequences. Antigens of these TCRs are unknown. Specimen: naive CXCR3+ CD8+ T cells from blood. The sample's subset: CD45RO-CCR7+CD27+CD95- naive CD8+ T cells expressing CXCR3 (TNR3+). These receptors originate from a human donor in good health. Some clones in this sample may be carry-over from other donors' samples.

The CDR3 loop is CASSSRRTGGYIPETNVLTF. V gene TRBV5-5 combines with J gene TRBJ2-6; TCRdb indicates TRBD1, and absent DNA this call remains unverified. Germline assignment: CDR1 SGHKS and CDR2 YYEKEE (reference sequence). This CDR3 region has 20 residues.

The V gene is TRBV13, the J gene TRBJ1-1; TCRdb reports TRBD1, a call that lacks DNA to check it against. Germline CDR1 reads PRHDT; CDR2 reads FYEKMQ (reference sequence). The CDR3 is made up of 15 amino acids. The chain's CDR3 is CASSPTGHSNTEAFF. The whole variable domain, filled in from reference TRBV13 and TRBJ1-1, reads AAGVIQSPRHLIKEKRETATLKCYPIPRHDTVYWYQQGPGQDPQFLISFYEKMQSDKGSIPDRFSAQQFSDYHSELNMSSLELGDSALYFCASSPTGHSNTEAFFGQGTRLTVV.

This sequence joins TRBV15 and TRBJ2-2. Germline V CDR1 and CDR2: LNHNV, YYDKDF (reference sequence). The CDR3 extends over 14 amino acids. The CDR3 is CATSLRDFTGELFF.

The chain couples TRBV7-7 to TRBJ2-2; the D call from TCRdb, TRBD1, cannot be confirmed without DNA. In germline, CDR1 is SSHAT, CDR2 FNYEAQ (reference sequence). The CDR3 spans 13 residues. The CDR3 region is CASSSVRAGELFF.

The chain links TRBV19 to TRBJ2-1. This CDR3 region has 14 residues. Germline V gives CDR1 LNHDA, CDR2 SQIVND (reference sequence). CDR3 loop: CASSIEVSNNEQFF.

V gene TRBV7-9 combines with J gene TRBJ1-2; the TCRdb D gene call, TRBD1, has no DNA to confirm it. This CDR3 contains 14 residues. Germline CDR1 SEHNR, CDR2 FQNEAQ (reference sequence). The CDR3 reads CASSGVPGQGDYTF.

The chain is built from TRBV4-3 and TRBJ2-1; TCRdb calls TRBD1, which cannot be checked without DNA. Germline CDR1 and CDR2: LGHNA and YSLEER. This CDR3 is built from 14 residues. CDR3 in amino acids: CASSLGTGLNEQFF.

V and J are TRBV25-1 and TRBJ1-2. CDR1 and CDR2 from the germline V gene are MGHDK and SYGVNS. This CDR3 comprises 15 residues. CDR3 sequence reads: CASSEYSADYYGYTF.

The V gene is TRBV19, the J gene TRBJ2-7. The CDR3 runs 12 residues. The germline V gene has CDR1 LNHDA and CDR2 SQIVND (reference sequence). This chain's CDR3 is CASSPNGYEQYF.

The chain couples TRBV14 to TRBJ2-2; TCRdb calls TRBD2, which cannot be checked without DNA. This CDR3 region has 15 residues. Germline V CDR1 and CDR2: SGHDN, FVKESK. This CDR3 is CASSRTGLGAGELFF.

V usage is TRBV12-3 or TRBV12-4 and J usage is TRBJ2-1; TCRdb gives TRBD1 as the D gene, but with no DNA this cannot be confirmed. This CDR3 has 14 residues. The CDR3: CASTGTGSYNEQFF.

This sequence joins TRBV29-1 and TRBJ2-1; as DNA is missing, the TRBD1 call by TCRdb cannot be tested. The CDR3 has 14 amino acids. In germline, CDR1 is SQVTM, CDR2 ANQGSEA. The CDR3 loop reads CSVGGTGTYNEQFF.

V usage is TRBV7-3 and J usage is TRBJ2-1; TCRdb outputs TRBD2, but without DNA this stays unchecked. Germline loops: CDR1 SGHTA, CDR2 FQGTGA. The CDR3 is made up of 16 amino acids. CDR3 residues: CASSALAGASYNEQFF.

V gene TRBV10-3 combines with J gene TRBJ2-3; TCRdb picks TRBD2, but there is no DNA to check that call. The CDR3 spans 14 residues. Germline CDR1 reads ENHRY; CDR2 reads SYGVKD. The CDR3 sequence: CAISERGGGDTQYF.

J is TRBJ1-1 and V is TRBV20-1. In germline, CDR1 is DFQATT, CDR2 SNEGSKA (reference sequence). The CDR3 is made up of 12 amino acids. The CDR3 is CSARDHDSEAFF.

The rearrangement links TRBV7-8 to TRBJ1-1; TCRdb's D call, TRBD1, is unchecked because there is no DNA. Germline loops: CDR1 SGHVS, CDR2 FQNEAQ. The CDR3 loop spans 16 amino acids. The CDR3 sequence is CASSLERAGPNTEAFF.

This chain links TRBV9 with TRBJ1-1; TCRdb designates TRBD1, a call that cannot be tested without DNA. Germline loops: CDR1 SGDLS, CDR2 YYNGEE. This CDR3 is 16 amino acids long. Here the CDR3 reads CASSVGAGGVFTEAFF.

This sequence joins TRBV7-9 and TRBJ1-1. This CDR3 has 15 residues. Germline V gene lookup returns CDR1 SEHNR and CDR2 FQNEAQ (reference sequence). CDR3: CASSTGPTRGTEAFF. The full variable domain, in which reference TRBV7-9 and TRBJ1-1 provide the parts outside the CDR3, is DTGVSQNPRHKITKRGQNVTFRCDPISEHNRLYWYRQTLGQGPEFLTYFQNEAQLEKSRLLSDRFSAERPKGSFSTLEIQRTEQGDSAMYLCASSTGPTRGTEAFFGQGTRLTVV.

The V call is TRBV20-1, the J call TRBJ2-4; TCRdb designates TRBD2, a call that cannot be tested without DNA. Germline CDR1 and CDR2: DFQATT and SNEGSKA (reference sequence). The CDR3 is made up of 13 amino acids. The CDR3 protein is CSARLVTKNIQYF.

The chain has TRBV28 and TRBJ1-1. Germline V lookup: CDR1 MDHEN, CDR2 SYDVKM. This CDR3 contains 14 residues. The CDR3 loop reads CASSFDGELTEAFF.

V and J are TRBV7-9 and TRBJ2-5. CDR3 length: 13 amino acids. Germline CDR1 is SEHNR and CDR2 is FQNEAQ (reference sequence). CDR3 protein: CASSLGFGETQYF.

The CDR3 protein is CASSHGTHFQSYNEQFF. The chain joins TRBV12-3 or TRBV12-4 to TRBJ2-1; the D call from TCRdb, TRBD1, cannot be confirmed without DNA. The length of the CDR3 is 17 residues.

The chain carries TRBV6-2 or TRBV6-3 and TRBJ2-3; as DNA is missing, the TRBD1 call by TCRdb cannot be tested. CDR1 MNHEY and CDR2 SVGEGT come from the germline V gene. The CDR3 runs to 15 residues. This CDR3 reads CASSSGTSSTDTQYF.

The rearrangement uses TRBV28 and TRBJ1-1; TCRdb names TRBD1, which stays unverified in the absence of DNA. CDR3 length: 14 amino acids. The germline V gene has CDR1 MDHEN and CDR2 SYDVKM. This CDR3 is CASSLRGPNTEAFF.

The chain's CDR3 is CASSYSSGTDTQYF. The genes are TRBV6-6 and TRBJ2-3; TCRdb indicates TRBD2, and absent DNA this call remains unverified. CDR3 length equals 14 residues. Germline CDR1 is MNHNY and CDR2 is SVGAGI (reference sequence).

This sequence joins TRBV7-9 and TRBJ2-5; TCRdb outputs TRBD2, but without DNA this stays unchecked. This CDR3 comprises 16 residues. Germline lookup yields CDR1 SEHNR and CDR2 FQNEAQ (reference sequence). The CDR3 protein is CASSGPGLRPQETQYF.